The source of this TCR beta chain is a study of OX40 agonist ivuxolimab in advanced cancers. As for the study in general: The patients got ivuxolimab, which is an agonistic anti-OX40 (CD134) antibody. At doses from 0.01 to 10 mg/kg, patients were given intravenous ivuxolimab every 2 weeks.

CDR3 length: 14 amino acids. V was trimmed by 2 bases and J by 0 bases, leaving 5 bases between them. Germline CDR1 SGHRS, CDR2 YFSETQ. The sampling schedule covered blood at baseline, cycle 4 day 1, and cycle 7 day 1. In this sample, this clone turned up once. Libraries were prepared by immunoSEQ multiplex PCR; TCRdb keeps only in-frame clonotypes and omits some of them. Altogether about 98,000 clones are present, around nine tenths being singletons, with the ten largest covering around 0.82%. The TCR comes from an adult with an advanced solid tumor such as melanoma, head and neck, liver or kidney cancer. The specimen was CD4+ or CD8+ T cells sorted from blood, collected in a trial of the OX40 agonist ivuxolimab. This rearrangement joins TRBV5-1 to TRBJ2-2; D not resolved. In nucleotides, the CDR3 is TGCGCCAGCAGCTTAGTACCGAACACCGGGGAGCTGTTTTTT. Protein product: CASSLVPNTGELFF.